Below, 15 T cell receptor beta chains from the same sample are listed, as sequenced in a study of human T cells and chemical hapten exposure. Sample time point: patch test 1, 2 weeks after DPC sensitization. Treatment here: therapeutic diphenylcyclopropenone sensitization with weekly scalp DPC. Each CDR3 protein is one row after TCRdb ran MiXCR on the RACE reads. The data hold tens of thousands of distinct CDR3 sequences, with under 9% observed a single time. This specimen consisted of whole blood, obtained in connection with sensitization to the hapten diphenylcyclopropenone (DPC). These receptors came from a woman in her 30s with alopecia areata. Some clones in this sample may be carry-over from other donors' samples.

This chain uses TRBV14 with TRBJ1-6; D possibly corresponds to TRBD1 (5 bases). Trimming removed 4 bases from V and 8 bases from J, with 15 bases in between. CDR3 size: 15 residues. Per germline, CDR1 SGHDN and CDR2 FVKESK. CDR3: CASSRAGNPYSPLHF. Written as DNA, the CDR3 is TGTGCCAGCAGCCGAGCAGGGAATCCCTATTCACCCCTCCACTTT.

The chain combines TRBV4-2 with TRBJ1-4, with D maybe TRBD1 (5 bases). V lost 4 bases and J 4 bases, leaving 13 bases between the germline ends. The CDR3 contains 15 residues. Germline loops: CDR1 LGHNA, CDR2 YNFKEQ. The CDR3 reads CASSPRTLNNEKLFF. In DNA form, the CDR3 reads TGTGCCAGCAGCCCGAGGACACTTAATAATGAAAAACTGTTTTTT.

The rearrangement links TRBV5-1 to TRBJ2-2; D might be TRBD2 (5 bases). Germline-derived CDR1 and CDR2 are SGHRS and YFSETQ. V lost 4 bases to trimming and J lost 1 base, with 8 bases between them. The CDR3 extends over 14 amino acids. The CDR3 region is CASSLRVNTGELFF. The CDR3, as DNA: TGCGCCAGCAGCCTGAGGGTGAACACCGGGGAGCTGTTTTTT.

This clonotype was detected many times. The chain recombines TRBV11-3 with TRBJ2-3; D may be TRBD1 (6 bases). Germline CDR1 and CDR2: SGHNT and YENEEA. The CDR3 is made up of 14 amino acids. V was trimmed by 5 bases and J by 2 bases, leaving 11 bases between them. The CDR3 DNA is TGTGCCAGCAGCGTGGACAGTTTCACAGATACGCAGTATTTT. It specifies CASSVDSFTDTQYF.

This chain connects TRBV5-5 to TRBJ2-1, with a weak D call TRBD2 (6 bases). The CDR3 covers 15 residues. Between the trimmed V and J ends, which lost 4 bases and 8 bases, there was a span of 19 bases. In germline, CDR1 is SGHKS, CDR2 YYEKEE (reference sequence). The CDR3 is CASSPPGRPRDEQFF. The CDR3 bases are TGTGCCAGCAGCCCACCCGGGAGACCTAGGGATGAGCAGTTCTTC.

In this sample, this clonotype turned up many times. CDR3 loop: CASSEAWTYEQYF. CDR3 nucleotide sequence: TGTGCCAGCAGTGAAGCATGGACCTACGAGCAGTACTTC. The chain employs TRBV6-1 and TRBJ2-7; D not resolved. In germline, CDR1 is MNHNS, CDR2 SASEGT. V lost 0 bases and J 2 bases, leaving 5 bases between the germline ends. The CDR3 contains 13 residues.

The chain joins TRBV15 to TRBJ1-2; D perhaps matches TRBD1 (6 bases). Looked up from germline, CDR1 is LNHNV and CDR2 is YYDKDF (reference sequence). Trimming took off 5 bases at V and 5 bases at J, with 18 bases between the two ends. CDR3 length equals 15 residues. The chain's CDR3 is CATSVGGANRYGYTF. The CDR3 region has the DNA TGTGCCACCAGCGTTGGGGGGGCCAACCGTTATGGCTACACCTTC.

This clonotype was detected ten times or more. The rearrangement links TRBV7-9 to TRBJ1-5; the D is unclear. In germline, CDR1 is SEHNR, CDR2 FQNEAQ (reference sequence). Trimming stripped 4 bases from V and 1 base from J, with 20 bases between. This CDR3 region has 18 residues. For the CDR3, the DNA is TGTGCCAGCAGCTCTTCTATACTAGAGATCCTAAGCAATCAGCCCCAGCATTTT. It translates to CASSSSILEILSNQPQHF.

There are many counts of this clonotype. V gene TRBV20-1 combines with J gene TRBJ2-7, with TRBD2 matching 10 bases. Germline trimming cut 4 bases from V and 2 bases from J; bases unmatched to any gene: 2. Germline lookup yields CDR1 DFQATT and CDR2 SNEGSKA (reference sequence). The CDR3 consists of 13 residues. The CDR3 reads CSATSGGTYEQYF. CDR3 nucleotide sequence: TGCAGTGCTACTAGCGGGGGAACCTACGAGCAGTACTTC.

This clonotype was detected a few times. The chain has TRBV2 and TRBJ1-4; D unclear. Per germline, CDR1 SNHLY and CDR2 FYNNEI. This CDR3 is built from 13 residues. V gave up 7 bases and J gave up 5 bases, with 11 bases separating them. CDR3 bases: TGTGCCAGCAATGGTCTGCCGAATGAAAAACTGTTTTTT. It yields the protein CASNGLPNEKLFF. Full variable domain (outside the CDR3, taken from reference TRBV2 and TRBJ1-4): EPEVTQTPSHQVTQMGQEVILRCVPISNHLYFYWYRQILGQKVEFLVSFYNNEISEKSEIFDDQFSVERPDGSNFTLKIRSTKLEDSAMYFCASNGLPNEKLFFGSGTQLSVL.

This clonotype was observed at least ten times. The chain uses TRBV2 and TRBJ2-5; no clear D gene. Trimming removed 6 bases from V and 5 bases from J, with 13 bases in between. CDR3 length: 13 residues. Germline lookup yields CDR1 SNHLY and CDR2 FYNNEI. The CDR3 region is CASRTWTEETQYF. CDR3 nucleotides: TGTGCCAGCAGGACCTGGACGGAGGAGACCCAGTACTTC.

The genes are TRBV29-1 and TRBJ1-1; 8 bases map to TRBD1. The V segment lost 7 bases and the J segment 5 bases; nucleotides outside the gene matches: 3. The CDR3 contains 11 residues. Germline assignment: CDR1 SQVTM and CDR2 ANQGSEA. CDR3 DNA sequence: TGCAGCGCAAGACAGGGGACTGAAGCTTTCTTT. This gives the protein CSARQGTEAFF.

The sample holds a few counts of this clonotype. The chain links TRBV20-1 to TRBJ2-3, with 12 bases identical to TRBD1. The V gene's germline CDR1 is DFQATT and CDR2 SNEGSKA (reference sequence). With 3 bases clipped from V and 6 bases from J, the junction kept 7 bases outside the gene matches. There are 15 residues in the CDR3. CDR3 sequence (DNA): TGCAGTGCTAGTATAGTGGGACAGGGGGCTGATACGCAGTATTTT. Its translation: CSASIVGQGADTQYF.

The chain couples TRBV25-1 to TRBJ1-2; a weak D match, TRBD1 (6 bases). CDR1 MGHDK and CDR2 SYGVNS come from the germline V gene. Trimming pared 1 base from V and 4 bases from J, leaving 13 bases between. CDR3 length: 15 amino acids. CDR3 sequence reads: CASSESNREGYGYTF. The DNA for the CDR3 is TGTGCCAGCAGTGAATCTAACAGGGAGGGCTATGGCTACACCTTC.

Many counts were recorded for this clonotype. The gene calls are TRBV6-1 and TRBJ2-1; 11 bases line up with TRBD2. The V and J ends lost 1 base and 7 bases, in that order; junction bases with no gene match: 12. The CDR3 spans 18 residues. Germline CDR1 MNHNS, CDR2 SASEGT. The CDR3 reads CASSEEPRLAGLRNEQFF. The DNA for the CDR3 is TGTGCCAGCAGTGAAGAACCGAGACTAGCGGGACTTCGGAATGAGCAGTTCTTC.